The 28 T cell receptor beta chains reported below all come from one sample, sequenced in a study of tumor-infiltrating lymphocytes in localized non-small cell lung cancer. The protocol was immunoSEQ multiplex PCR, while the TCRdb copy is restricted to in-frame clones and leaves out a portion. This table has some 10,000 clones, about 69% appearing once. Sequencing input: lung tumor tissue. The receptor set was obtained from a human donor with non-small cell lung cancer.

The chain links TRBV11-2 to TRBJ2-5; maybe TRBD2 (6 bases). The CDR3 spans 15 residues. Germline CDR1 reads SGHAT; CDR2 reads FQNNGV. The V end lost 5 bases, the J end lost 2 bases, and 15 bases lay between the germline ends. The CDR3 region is CASSANTGLQETQYF. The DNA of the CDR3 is TGTGCCAGCAGCGCGAATACCGGACTACAAGAGACCCAGTACTTC.

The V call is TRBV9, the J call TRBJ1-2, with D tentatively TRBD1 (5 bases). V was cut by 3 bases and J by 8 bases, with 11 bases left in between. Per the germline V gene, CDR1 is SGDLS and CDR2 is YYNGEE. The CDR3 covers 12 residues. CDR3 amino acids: CASSGTRDGYTF. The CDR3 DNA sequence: TGTGCCAGCAGCGGTACAAGGGACGGCTACACCTTC.

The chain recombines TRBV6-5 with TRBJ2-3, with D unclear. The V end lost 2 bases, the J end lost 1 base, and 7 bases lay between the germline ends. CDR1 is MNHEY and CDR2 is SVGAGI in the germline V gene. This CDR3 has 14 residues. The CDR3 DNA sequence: TGTGCCAGCAGTTACCGCCTAGGCACAGATACGCAGTATTTT. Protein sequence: CASSYRLGTDTQYF.

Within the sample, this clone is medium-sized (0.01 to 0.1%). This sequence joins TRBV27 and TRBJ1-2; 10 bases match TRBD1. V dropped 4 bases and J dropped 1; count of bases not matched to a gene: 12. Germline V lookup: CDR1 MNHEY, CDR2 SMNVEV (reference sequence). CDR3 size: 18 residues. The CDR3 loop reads CASSSYGGQGNFNYGYTF. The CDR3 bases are TGTGCCAGCAGTTCCTATGGGGGACAGGGGAATTTTAACTATGGCTACACCTTC.

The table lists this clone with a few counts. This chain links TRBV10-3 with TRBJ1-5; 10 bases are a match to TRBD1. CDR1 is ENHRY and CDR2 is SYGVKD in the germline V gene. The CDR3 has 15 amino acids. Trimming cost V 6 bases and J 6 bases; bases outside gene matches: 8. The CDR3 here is CAISSTGGVGQPQHF. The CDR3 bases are TGTGCCATCAGCTCGACAGGGGGCGTCGGTCAGCCCCAGCATTTT.

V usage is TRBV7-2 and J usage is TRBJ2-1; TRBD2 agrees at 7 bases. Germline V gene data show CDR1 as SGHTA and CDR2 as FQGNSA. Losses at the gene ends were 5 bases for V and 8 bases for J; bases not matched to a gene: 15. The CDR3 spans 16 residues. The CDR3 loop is CASSPLAGVLDHEQFF. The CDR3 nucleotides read TGTGCCAGCAGCCCCCTGGCGGGAGTTTTGGACCATGAGCAGTTCTTC.

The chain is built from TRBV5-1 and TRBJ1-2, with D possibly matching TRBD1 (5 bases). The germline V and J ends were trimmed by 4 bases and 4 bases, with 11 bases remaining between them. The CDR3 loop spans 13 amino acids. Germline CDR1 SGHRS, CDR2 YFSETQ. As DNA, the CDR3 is TGCGCCAGCAGCCCCGGACATGTCTATGGCTACACCTTC. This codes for CASSPGHVYGYTF.

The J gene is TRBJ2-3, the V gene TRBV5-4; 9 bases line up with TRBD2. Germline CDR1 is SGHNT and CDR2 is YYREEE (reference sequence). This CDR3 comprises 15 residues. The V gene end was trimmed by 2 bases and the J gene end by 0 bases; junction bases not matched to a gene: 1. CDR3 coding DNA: TGTGCCAGCAGCTTTACTAGCGGGAGCACAGATACGCAGTATTTT. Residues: CASSFTSGSTDTQYF.

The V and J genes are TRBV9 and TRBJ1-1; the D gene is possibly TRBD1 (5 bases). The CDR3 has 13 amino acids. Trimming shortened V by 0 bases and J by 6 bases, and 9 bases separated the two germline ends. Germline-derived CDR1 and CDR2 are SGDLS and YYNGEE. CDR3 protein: CASSVVGDSEAFF. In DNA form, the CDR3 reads TGTGCCAGCAGCGTAGTAGGGGACTCTGAAGCTTTCTTT.

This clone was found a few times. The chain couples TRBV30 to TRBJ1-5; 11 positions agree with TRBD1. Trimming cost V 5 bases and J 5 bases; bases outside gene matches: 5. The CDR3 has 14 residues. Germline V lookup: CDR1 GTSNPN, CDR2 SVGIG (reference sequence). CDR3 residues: CAWGQGAWDQPQHF. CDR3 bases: TGTGCCTGGGGACAGGGGGCATGGGATCAGCCCCAGCATTTT.

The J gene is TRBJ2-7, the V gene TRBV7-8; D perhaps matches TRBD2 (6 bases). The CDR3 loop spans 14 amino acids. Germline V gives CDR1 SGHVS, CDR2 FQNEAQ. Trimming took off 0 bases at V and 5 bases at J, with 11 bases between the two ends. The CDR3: CASSLASGGNEQYF. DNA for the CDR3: TGTGCCAGCAGCTTAGCCTCAGGAGGGAACGAGCAGTACTTC.

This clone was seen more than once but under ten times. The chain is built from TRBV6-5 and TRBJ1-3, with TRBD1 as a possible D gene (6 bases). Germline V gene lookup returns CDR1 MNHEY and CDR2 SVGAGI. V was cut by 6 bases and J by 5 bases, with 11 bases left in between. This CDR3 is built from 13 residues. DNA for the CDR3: TGTGCCAGCAGCAACAGGGATCGAAACACCATATATTTT. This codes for CASSNRDRNTIYF.

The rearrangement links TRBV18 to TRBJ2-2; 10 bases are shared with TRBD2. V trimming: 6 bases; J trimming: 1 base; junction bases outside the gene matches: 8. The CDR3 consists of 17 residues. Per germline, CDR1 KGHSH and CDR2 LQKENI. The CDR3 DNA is TGTGCCAGCTCCCTTACTGGGACTAGCGTGAACACCGGGGAGCTGTTTTTT. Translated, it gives CASSLTGTSVNTGELFF.

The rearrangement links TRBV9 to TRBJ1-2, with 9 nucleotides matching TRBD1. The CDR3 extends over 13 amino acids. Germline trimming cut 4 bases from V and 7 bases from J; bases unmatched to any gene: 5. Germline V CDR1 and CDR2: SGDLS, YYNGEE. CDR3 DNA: TGTGCCAGCAGCCTGACAGGGGGAACTGGCTACACCTTC. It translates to CASSLTGGTGYTF.

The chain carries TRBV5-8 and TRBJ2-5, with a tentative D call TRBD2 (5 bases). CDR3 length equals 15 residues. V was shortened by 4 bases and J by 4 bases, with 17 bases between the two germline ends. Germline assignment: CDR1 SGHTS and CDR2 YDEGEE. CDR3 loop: CASSAWERRGETQYF. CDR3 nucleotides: TGTGCCAGCAGCGCTTGGGAACGCCGGGGAGAGACCCAGTACTTC.

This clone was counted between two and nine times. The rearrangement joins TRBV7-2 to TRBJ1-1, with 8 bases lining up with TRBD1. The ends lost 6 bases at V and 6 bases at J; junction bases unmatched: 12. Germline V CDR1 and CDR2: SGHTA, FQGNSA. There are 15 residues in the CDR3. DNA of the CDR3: TGTGCCAGCAGGGAAACAGGGGGGTCATGGTCTGAAGCTTTCTTT. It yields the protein CASRETGGSWSEAFF.

CDR3: CSIKDRAGADTQYF. In DNA form, the CDR3 reads TGCAGCATAAAAGACAGGGCGGGGGCAGATACGCAGTATTTT. The V call is TRBV29-1, the J call TRBJ2-3; D tentatively reads TRBD1 or TRBD2 (7 bases each). V lost 8 bases and J lost 4, with 19 bases in between. The CDR3 runs to 14 residues. From germline, CDR1 is SQVTM and CDR2 ANQGSEA.

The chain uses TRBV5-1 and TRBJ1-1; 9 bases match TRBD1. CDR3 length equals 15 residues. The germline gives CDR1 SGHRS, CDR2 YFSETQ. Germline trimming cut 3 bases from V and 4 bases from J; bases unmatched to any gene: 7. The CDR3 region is CASSWGGQGSTEAFF. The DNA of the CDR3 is TGCGCCAGCAGCTGGGGGGGACAGGGTTCCACTGAAGCTTTCTTT.

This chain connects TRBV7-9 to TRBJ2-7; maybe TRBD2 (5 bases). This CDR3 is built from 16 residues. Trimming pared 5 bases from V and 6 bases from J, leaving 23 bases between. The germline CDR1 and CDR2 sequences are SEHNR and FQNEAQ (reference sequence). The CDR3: CASSPLSGLPGVEQYF. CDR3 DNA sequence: TGTGCCAGCAGCCCCCTAAGCGGTCTTCCGGGCGTCGAGCAGTACTTC.

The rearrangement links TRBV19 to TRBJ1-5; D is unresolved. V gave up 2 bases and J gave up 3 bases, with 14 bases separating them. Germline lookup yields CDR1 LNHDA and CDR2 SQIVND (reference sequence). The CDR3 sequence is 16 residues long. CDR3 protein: CASSIRGLEYNQPQHF. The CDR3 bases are TGTGCCAGTAGTATAAGAGGGCTGGAATACAATCAGCCCCAGCATTTT.

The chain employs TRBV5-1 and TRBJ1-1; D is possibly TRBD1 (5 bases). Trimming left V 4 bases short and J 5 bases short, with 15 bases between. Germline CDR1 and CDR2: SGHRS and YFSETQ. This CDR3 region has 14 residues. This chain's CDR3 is CASSPWGVGTEAFF. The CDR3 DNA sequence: TGCGCCAGCAGCCCCTGGGGGGTAGGGACTGAAGCTTTCTTT.

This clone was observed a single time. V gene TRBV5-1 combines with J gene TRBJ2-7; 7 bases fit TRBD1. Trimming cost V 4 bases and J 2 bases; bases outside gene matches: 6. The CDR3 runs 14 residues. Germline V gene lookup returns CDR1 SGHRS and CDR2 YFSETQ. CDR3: CASSLRDRTYEQYF. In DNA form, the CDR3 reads TGCGCCAGCAGCCTCCGGGACAGAACCTACGAGCAGTACTTC.

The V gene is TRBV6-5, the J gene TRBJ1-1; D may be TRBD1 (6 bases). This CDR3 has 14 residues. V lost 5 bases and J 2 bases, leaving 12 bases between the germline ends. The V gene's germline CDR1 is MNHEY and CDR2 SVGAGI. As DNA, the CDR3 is TGTGCCAGCAGTGAACGACAGGTAAACACTGAAGCTTTCTTT. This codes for CASSERQVNTEAFF.

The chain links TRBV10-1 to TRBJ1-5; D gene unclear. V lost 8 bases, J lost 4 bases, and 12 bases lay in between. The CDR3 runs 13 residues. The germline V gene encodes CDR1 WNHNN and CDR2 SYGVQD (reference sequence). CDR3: CASFRRPNQPQHF. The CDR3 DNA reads TGCGCCAGCTTTAGACGTCCGAATCAGCCCCAGCATTTT.

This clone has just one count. This chain's CDR3 is CASSLLVRDRVSGGAFF. CDR3 DNA: TGTGCCAGCTCACTTCTTGTCCGGGACAGGGTGTCTGGAGGTGCTTTCTTT. The rearrangement joins TRBV18 to TRBJ1-1, with 9 bases aligning to TRBD1. Looked up from germline, CDR1 is KGHSH and CDR2 is LQKENI. The V gene end was trimmed by 4 bases and the J gene end by 11 bases; junction bases not matched to a gene: 20. The CDR3 spans 17 residues. The full variable domain, rest sourced from reference TRBV18 and TRBJ1-1, is NAGVMQNPRHLVRRRGQEARLRCSPMKGHSHVYWYRQLPEEGLKFMVYLQKENIIDESGMPKERFSAEFPKEGPSILRIQQVVRGDSAAYFCASSLLVRDRVSGGAFFGQGTRLTVV.

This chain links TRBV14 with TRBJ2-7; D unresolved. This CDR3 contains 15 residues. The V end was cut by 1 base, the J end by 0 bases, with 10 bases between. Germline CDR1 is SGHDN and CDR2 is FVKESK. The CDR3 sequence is CASSQAPAGSYEQYF. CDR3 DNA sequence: TGTGCCAGCAGCCAAGCTCCCGCCGGCTCCTACGAGCAGTACTTC.

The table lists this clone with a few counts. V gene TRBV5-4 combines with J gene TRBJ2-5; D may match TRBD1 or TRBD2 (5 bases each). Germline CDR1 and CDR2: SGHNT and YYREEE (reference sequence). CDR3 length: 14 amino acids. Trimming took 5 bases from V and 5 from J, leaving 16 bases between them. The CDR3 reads CASRSDIGGETQYF. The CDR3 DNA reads TGTGCCAGCAGATCGGACATAGGCGGGGAGACCCAGTACTTC.

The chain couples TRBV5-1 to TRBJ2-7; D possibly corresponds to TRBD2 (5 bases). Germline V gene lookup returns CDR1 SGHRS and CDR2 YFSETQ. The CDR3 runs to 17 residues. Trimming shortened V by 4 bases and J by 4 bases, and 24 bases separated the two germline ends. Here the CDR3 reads CASSPPSGSGAAYEQYF. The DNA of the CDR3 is TGCGCCAGCAGCCCCCCATCAGGCAGCGGTGCCGCGTACGAGCAGTACTTC.